One and the same sample provided the 15 T cell receptor beta chains below, sequenced in a study of CXCR3-negative and CXCR3-positive naive CD8 T cells. Regarding the study as a whole: A higher hydrophobicity marked the TRB CDR3s of CXCR3-positive naive cells versus CXCR3-negative naive cells.

UMI-labeled 5' RACE yielded the TRB cDNA libraries. Following a re-call of the 5' RACE reads, TCRdb has one entry per CDR3 protein and lacks DNA. This repertoire comprises some 85,000 distinct CDR3 sequences; its ten largest clones make up approximately 0.5%. These receptors have no identified antigens. Material for sequencing was naive CXCR3+ CD8+ T cells from blood. The sample's subset: CD45RO-CCR7+CD27+CD95- naive CD8+ T cells expressing CXCR3 (TNR3+). All receptors come from a human donor in good health. Some clones in this sample may be carry-over from other donors' samples.

The chain links TRBV28 to TRBJ2-7; with no DNA, the TCRdb D assignment of TRBD1 cannot be verified. The CDR3 has 16 amino acids. CDR1 MDHEN and CDR2 SYDVKM come from the germline V gene. The CDR3 sequence is CASSLDGTGGANEQYF.

The chain is built from TRBV27 and TRBJ2-1; TCRdb selects TRBD2, and the lack of DNA leaves this call unchecked. The V gene's germline CDR1 is MNHEY and CDR2 SMNVEV (reference sequence). There are 14 residues in the CDR3. CDR3 in amino acids: CASRPSGRRGEQFF.

The rearrangement links TRBV3-1 to TRBJ2-1; the TCRdb D gene call, TRBD2, has no DNA to confirm it. The length of the CDR3 is 15 residues. The germline CDR1 and CDR2 sequences are LGHDT and YNNKEL (reference sequence). The CDR3 region is CASSHVGGGDNEQFF.

The rearrangement links TRBV25-1 to TRBJ1-5. This CDR3 is 14 amino acids long. The germline V gene has CDR1 MGHDK and CDR2 SYGVNS. CDR3 residues: CASSDSGSNQPQHF. Together with reference TRBV25-1 and TRBJ1-5, the CDR3 gives the full variable domain: EADIYQTPRYLVIGTGKKITLECSQTMGHDKMYWYQQDPGMELHLIHYSYGVNSTEKGDLSSESTVSRIRTEHFPLTLESARPSHTSQYLCASSDSGSNQPQHFGDGTRLSIL.

The chain has TRBV29-1 and TRBJ2-7; TCRdb's assignment of TRBD2 cannot be checked, as there is no DNA. The CDR3 length is 14 residues. Germline assignment: CDR1 SQVTM and CDR2 ANQGSEA. The CDR3 sequence: CSVEGQGEGYEQYF.

V and J are TRBV6-2 or TRBV6-3 and TRBJ2-1; TCRdb indicates TRBD1, and absent DNA this call remains unverified. In germline, CDR1 is MNHEY, CDR2 SVGEGT. CDR3 length equals 14 residues. This CDR3 is CASSYSGGAGEQFF.

The V call is TRBV3-1, the J call TRBJ2-7; with no DNA, the TCRdb D assignment of TRBD1 cannot be verified. Germline values: CDR1 LGHDT, CDR2 YNNKEL (reference sequence). The CDR3 totals 12 residues. CDR3 in amino acids: CASSQWDSEQYF.

The J gene is TRBJ2-7, the V gene TRBV11-2; with no DNA, the TCRdb D assignment of TRBD1 cannot be verified. In germline, CDR1 is SGHAT, CDR2 FQNNGV. The length of the CDR3 is 15 residues. CDR3 in amino acids: CASSLGTGGGYEQYF.

The V gene is TRBV6-2 or TRBV6-3, the J gene TRBJ2-2; the D call of TRBD1 rests on TCRdb alone, since no DNA is present to check it. This CDR3 is 14 amino acids long. From germline, CDR1 is MNHEY and CDR2 SVGEGT. CDR3 protein: CASMGQGFSGELFF.

CDR3: CASSPGSSSTDTQYF. The rearrangement uses TRBV18 and TRBJ2-3. This CDR3 has 15 residues. CDR1 KGHSH and CDR2 LQKENI come from the germline V gene.

V gene TRBV27 combines with J gene TRBJ2-3. Per the germline V gene, CDR1 is MNHEY and CDR2 is SMNVEV (reference sequence). This CDR3 comprises 14 residues. The CDR3 sequence: CASSLLDWADTQYF.

CDR3 in amino acids: CSVHSGRESGQYF. V gene TRBV29-1 combines with J gene TRBJ2-3; absent DNA, TCRdb's TRBD2 call cannot be checked. From germline, CDR1 is SQVTM and CDR2 ANQGSEA. This CDR3 is 13 amino acids long.

The chain links TRBV12-3 or TRBV12-4 to TRBJ1-5; TCRdb indicates TRBD1, and absent DNA this call remains unverified. CDR3 length equals 13 residues. The CDR3 region is CASSFSRGQPQHF.

The chain recombines TRBV7-6 with TRBJ2-2; lacking DNA, the TRBD1 call made by TCRdb goes unchecked. CDR3 length equals 16 residues. The germline CDR1 and CDR2 sequences are SGHVS and FNYEAQ. The CDR3 is CASSLPPGPNTGELFF.

The chain uses TRBV20-1 and TRBJ1-5; there is no DNA to check the TCRdb D call of TRBD1. The CDR3 covers 14 residues. CDR1 is DFQATT and CDR2 is SNEGSKA in the germline V gene (reference sequence). CDR3: CSASRSGKNQPQHF.